This passage covers 16 T cell receptor beta chains from one sample sequenced in a study of cytomegalovirus exposure and HLA in healthy donors. Amplification used 60 Vbeta primers and 13 Jbeta primers. Only in-frame clones appear in the TCRdb table, and some are missing; sequencing was by immunoSEQ multiplex PCR. Of some 190,000 clones detected, more than 75% appear once; the ten largest clones hold approximately 1.5%. The material sequenced was PBMCs. The receptors stem from a woman aged 18-35 years in good health and CMV-seronegative.

The chain couples TRBV2 to TRBJ2-1, with D perhaps TRBD2 (5 bases). Trimming took off 6 bases at V and 7 bases at J, with 10 bases between the two ends. CDR3 length: 12 residues. Germline V CDR1 and CDR2: SNHLY, FYNNEI. The CDR3 DNA is TGTGCCAGCAGGGACGAGGGAAATGAGCAGTTCTTC. Protein: CASRDEGNEQFF.

This rearrangement joins TRBV15 to TRBJ1-2, with a tentative D call TRBD1 (6 bases). CDR3 size: 15 residues. CDR1 LNHNV and CDR2 YYDKDF come from the germline V gene (reference sequence). V dropped 5 bases and J dropped 4 bases, with 17 bases sitting between them. Here the CDR3 DNA reads TGTGCCACCAGCCGGCTCCAACAGGGATTCTATGGCTACACCTTC. It encodes CATSRLQQGFYGYTF.

The V call is TRBV5-1, the J call TRBJ1-1, with 7 bases fitting TRBD1. CDR3 size: 13 residues. V was clipped by 0 bases and J by 10 bases; unmatched bases: 6. Germline-derived CDR1 and CDR2 are SGHRS and YFSETQ. CDR3 nucleotide sequence: TGCGCCAGCAGCTTGGAAGGGGGCGCGACAGCTTTCTTT. As protein: CASSLEGGATAFF.

The chain joins TRBV29-1 to TRBJ1-2; 12 bases match TRBD1. The J segment lost 7 bases and the V segment lost 7 bases, leaving 10 bases of the junction unmatched. CDR1 SQVTM and CDR2 ANQGSEA come from the germline V gene. The CDR3 sequence is 14 residues long. CDR3 sequence reads: CSAPGRDRGLGYTF. The CDR3 bases are TGCAGCGCCCCCGGGAGGGACAGGGGGCTTGGCTACACCTTC.

Points on this clone: The missing conserved phenylalanine or tryptophan at the end of this CDR3 makes a read error likely. The genes are TRBV20-1 and TRBJ2-7; D is possibly TRBD1 (6 bases). The V end lost 6 bases, the J end lost 10 bases, and 16 bases lay between the germline ends. This CDR3 has 11 residues. CDR1 is DFQATT, CDR2 SNEGSKA, per germline (reference sequence). This chain's CDR3 is CSAKNGQPQYL. The CDR3 nucleotides read TGCAGTGCCAAAAATGGACAGCCCCAGTACCTC.

The chain has TRBV12-5 and TRBJ1-2; the D gene is possibly TRBD1 (6 bases). V was clipped by 4 bases and J by 7 bases, with 19 bases between them. Germline V lookup: CDR1 LGHNT, CDR2 FRNRAP. The CDR3 sequence is 15 residues long. The CDR3, as DNA: TGTGCTAGTGGTTCACCGCTACAGGGTAGTGGTGGCTACACCTTC. It is translated as CASGSPLQGSGGYTF. Combining the CDR3 with reference TRBV12-5 and TRBJ1-2 gives the whole variable domain DARVTQTPRHKVTEMGQEVTMRCQPILGHNTVFWYRQTMMQGLELLAYFRNRAPLDDSGMPKDRFSAEMPDATLATLKIQPSEPRDSAVYFCASGSPLQGSGGYTFGSGTRLTVV.

This chain uses TRBV7-3 with TRBJ2-2, with TRBD2 as a possible D gene (6 bases). Deletions cut 5 bases from V and 0 bases from J, with 13 bases between. This CDR3 has 16 residues. Germline V lookup: CDR1 SGHTA, CDR2 FQGTGA. The DNA of the CDR3 is TGTGCCAGCAGCCTACTCGGGGGAGCGAACACCGGGGAGCTGTTTTTT. This codes for CASSLLGGANTGELFF. The whole variable domain, remainder taken from reference TRBV7-3 and TRBJ2-2, is GAGVSQTPSNKVTEKGKYVELRCDPISGHTALYWYRQSLGQGPEFLIYFQGTGAADDSGLPNDRFFAVRPEGSVSTLKIQRTERGDSAVYLCASSLLGGANTGELFFGEGSRLTVL.

Notes on this clone: A read error may account for a junction end that differs from germline. This chain uses TRBV7-7 with TRBJ2-3; no reliable D call. Germline V gene data show CDR1 as SSHAT and CDR2 as FNYEAQ (reference sequence). The CDR3 sequence is 15 residues long. This CDR3 reads CASSLLGTGTDTQYF. In nucleotides, the CDR3 is TGTGCTAGCAGCCTCCTTGGCACCGGCACAGATACGCAGTATTTT.

The genes are TRBV5-1 and TRBJ2-3, with 8 bases that match TRBD2. Germline trimming cut 2 bases from V and 1 base from J; bases unmatched to any gene: 3. The CDR3 has 15 residues. Germline V gene data show CDR1 as SGHRS and CDR2 as YFSETQ. In DNA form, the CDR3 reads TGCGCCAGCAGCTTCGAACTAGCGGGCACAGATACGCAGTATTTT. This translates into CASSFELAGTDTQYF.

The chain has TRBV10-3 and TRBJ2-7, with a possible D match to TRBD1 (5 bases). V was shortened by 6 bases and J by 4 bases, with 7 bases between the two germline ends. Germline assignment: CDR1 ENHRY and CDR2 SYGVKD. The CDR3 spans 11 residues. CDR3 in amino acids: CAISQGYEQYF. Written as DNA, the CDR3 is TGTGCCATCAGCCAGGGATACGAGCAGTACTTC.

The chain has TRBV2 and TRBJ2-1; 9 bases are a match to TRBD1. V dropped 6 bases and J dropped 11; count of bases not matched to a gene: 17. Germline CDR1 and CDR2: SNHLY and FYNNEI. The CDR3 covers 16 residues. CDR3 sequence: CASRDPAGTGSQKQFF. The CDR3 DNA is TGTGCCAGCAGGGACCCCGCCGGGACAGGGTCCCAGAAGCAGTTCTTC.

The genes are TRBV5-1 and TRBJ2-5; 7 nucleotides match TRBD1. The germline CDR1 and CDR2 sequences are SGHRS and YFSETQ. The V segment lost 2 bases and the J segment 5 bases; nucleotides outside the gene matches: 6. This CDR3 is built from 14 residues. CDR3 sequence: CASSFEGGLETQYF. The CDR3 DNA is TGCGCCAGCAGCTTCGAAGGGGGCCTGGAGACCCAGTACTTC.

V usage is TRBV6-1 and J usage is TRBJ2-1; 10 bases match TRBD2. CDR1 MNHNS and CDR2 SASEGT come from the germline V gene. This CDR3 has 14 residues. V gave up 6 bases and J gave up 8 bases; unmatched junction bases: 7. CDR3 amino acids: CASRRTSGLDEQFF. CDR3 nucleotide sequence: TGTGCCAGCAGAAGGACTAGCGGTTTGGATGAGCAGTTCTTC.

V usage is TRBV27 and J usage is TRBJ2-7; D is uncertain. Germline V gene sequence: CDR1 MNHEY, CDR2 SMNVEV (reference sequence). The CDR3 loop spans 14 amino acids. The ends were cut back, 6 bases at V and 3 bases at J, with 15 bases in the middle. CDR3 protein: CASSPGFKDYEQYF. The CDR3 DNA reads TGTGCCAGCAGCCCAGGTTTTAAAGACTACGAGCAGTACTTC.

The sample holds a few counts of this clone. V and J are TRBV4-1 and TRBJ1-4, with 8 bases lining up with TRBD1. The trim removed 2 bases at V and 6 bases at J, leaving 5 bases unmatched. CDR3 size: 15 residues. Germline values: CDR1 MGHRA, CDR2 YSYEKL. Here the CDR3 DNA reads TGCGCCAGCAGCCAACCCGGGACAGGTTATGAAAAACTGTTTTTT. Its translation: CASSQPGTGYEKLFF.

The V call is TRBV7-8, the J call TRBJ2-3; weak D call: TRBD1 (5 bases). The CDR3 is 15 amino acids. V was cut by 7 bases and J by 0 bases, with 14 bases left in between. Germline CDR1 is SGHVS and CDR2 is FQNEAQ. CDR3 region: CASTPTVPSTDTQYF. CDR3 nucleotides: TGTGCCAGCACGCCGACAGTTCCAAGCACAGATACGCAGTATTTT.